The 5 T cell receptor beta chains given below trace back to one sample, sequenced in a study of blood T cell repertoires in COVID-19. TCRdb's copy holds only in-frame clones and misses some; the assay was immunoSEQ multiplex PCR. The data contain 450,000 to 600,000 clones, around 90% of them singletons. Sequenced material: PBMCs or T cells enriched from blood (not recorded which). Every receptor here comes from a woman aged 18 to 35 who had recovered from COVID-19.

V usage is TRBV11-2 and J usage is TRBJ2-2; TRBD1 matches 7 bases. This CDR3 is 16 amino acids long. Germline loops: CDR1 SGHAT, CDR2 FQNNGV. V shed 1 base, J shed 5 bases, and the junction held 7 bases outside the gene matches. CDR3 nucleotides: TGTGCCAGCAGCTTAGTAGGGACAGTCTCAACCGGGGAGCTGTTTTTT. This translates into CASSLVGTVSTGELFF.

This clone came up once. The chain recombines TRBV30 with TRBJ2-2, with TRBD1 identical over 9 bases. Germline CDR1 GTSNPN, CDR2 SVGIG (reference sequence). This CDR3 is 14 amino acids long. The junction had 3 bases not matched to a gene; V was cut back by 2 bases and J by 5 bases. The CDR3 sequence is CAWSPGTGTGELFF. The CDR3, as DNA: TGTGCCTGGAGTCCCGGGACAGGGACCGGGGAGCTGTTTTTT.

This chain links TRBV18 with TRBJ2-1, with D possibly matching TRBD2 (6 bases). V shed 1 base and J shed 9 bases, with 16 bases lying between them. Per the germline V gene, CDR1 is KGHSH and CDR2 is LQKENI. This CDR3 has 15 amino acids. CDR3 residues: CASSPLAGSFSEQFF. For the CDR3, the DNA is TGTGCCAGCTCACCACTGGCGGGGAGTTTTAGTGAGCAGTTCTTC.

The CDR3 DNA sequence: TGCGCCAGCAGCCAAGCCCCAACAAGTCGCTACGAGCAGTACTTC. It is translated as CASSQAPTSRYEQYF. The chain employs TRBV4-1 and TRBJ2-7; D ambiguous. Trimming took 1 base from V and 3 from J, leaving 13 bases between them. This CDR3 comprises 15 residues. The germline V gene encodes CDR1 MGHRA and CDR2 YSYEKL.

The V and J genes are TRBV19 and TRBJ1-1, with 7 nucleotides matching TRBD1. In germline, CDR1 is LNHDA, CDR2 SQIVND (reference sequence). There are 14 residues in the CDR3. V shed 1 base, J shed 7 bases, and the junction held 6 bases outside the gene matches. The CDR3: CASSIATTGNEAFF. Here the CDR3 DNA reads TGTGCCAGTAGTATAGCCACGACAGGGAATGAAGCTTTCTTT.